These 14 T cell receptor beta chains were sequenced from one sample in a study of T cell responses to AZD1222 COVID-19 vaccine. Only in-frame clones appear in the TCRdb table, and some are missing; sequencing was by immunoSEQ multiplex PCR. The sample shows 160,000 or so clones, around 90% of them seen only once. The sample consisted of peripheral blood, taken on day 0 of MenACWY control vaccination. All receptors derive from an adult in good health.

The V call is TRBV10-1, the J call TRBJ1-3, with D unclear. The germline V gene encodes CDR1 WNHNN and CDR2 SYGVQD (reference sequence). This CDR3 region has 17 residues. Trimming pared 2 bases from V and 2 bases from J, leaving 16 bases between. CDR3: CASSELRRPQPGNTIYF. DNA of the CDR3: TGCGCCAGCAGTGAGCTCCGACGGCCCCAACCTGGAAACACCATATATTTT.

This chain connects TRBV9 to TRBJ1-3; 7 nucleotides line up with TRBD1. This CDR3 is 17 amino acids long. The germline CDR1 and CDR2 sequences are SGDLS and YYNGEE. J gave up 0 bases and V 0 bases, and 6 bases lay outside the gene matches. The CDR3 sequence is CASSVDSQGSSGNTIYF. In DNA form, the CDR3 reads TGTGCCAGCAGCGTAGACTCACAGGGGAGCTCTGGAAACACCATATATTTT.

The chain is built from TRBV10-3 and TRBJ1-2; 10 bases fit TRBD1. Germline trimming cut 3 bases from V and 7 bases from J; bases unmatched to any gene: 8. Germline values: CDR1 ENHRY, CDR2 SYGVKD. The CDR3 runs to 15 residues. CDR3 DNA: TGTGCCATCAGTGAAGGGACAGGGGAGACTGGTGGCTACACCTTC. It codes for CAISEGTGETGGYTF.

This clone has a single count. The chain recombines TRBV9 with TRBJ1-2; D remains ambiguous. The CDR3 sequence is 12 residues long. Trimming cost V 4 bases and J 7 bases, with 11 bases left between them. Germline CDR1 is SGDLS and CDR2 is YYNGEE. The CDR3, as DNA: TGTGCCAGCAGCCGCCTTTGGTCTGGCTACACCTTC. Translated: CASSRLWSGYTF.

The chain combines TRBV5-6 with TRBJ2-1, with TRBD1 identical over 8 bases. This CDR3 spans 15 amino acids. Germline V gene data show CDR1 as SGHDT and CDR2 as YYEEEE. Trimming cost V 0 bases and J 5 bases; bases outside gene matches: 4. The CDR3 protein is CASSLAGQANNEQFF. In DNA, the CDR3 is TGTGCCAGCAGCTTGGCGGGACAGGCCAACAATGAGCAGTTCTTC.

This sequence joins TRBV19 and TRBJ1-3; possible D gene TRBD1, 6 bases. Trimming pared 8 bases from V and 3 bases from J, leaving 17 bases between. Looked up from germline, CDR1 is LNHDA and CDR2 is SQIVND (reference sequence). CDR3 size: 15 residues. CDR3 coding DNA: TGTGCCAGTCGAAAGGGCGGGGGGCTTGGAAACACCATATATTTT. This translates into CASRKGGGLGNTIYF.

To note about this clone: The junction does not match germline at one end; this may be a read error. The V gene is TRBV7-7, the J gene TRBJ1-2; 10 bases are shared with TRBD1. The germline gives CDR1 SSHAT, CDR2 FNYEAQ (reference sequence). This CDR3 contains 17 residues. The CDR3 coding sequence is TGTGCTAGCAGCCCACCCGAGTTAGGACAGGGGGACTATGGCTACACCTTC. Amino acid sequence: CASSPPELGQGDYGYTF.

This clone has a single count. The CDR3 reads CASSLVPQSGLAGELFF. DNA for the CDR3: TGTGCCAGCAGCTTAGTTCCACAATCCGGATTAGCCGGGGAGCTGTTTTTT. The chain recombines TRBV7-6 with TRBJ2-2; D is unresolved. The CDR3 has 17 amino acids. CDR1 and CDR2 (germline): SGHVS, FNYEAQ. With 1 base removed from V and 6 bases from J, the gap between germline ends came to 18 bases.

The CDR3 spells CASSQSLGSGYTF. In DNA, the CDR3 is TGTGCCAGCAGCCAATCGTTAGGGAGTGGCTACACCTTC. V is TRBV9 and J is TRBJ1-2; D ambiguous. Trimming took off 4 bases at V and 7 bases at J, with 14 bases between the two ends. This CDR3 spans 13 amino acids. Germline V gene sequence: CDR1 SGDLS, CDR2 YYNGEE.

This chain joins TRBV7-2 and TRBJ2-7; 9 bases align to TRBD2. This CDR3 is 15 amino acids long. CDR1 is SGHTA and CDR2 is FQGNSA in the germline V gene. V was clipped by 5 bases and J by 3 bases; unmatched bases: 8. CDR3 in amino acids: CASSPRGGGDYEQYF. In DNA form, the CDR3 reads TGTGCCAGCAGCCCAAGGGGCGGGGGGGACTACGAGCAGTACTTC.

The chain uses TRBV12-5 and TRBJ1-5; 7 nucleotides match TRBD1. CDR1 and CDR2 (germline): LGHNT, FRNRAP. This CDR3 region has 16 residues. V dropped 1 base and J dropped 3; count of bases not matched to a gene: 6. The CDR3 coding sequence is TGTGCTAGTGGTTTGGGACAGGGAAGGGACAATCAGCCCCAGCATTTT. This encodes CASGLGQGRDNQPQHF.

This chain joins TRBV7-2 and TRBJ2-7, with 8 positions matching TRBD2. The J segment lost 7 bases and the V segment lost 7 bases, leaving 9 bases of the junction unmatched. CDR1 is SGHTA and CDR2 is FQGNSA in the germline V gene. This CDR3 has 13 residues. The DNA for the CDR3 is TGTGCCAGCAACGCCCTTTTAGCGGGAGAGCAGTACTTC. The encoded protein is CASNALLAGEQYF.

CDR3 DNA sequence: TGTGCCAGCAGCGCCGGGGCGGTGGTCACAGATACGCAGTATTTT. Translating it yields CASSAGAVVTDTQYF. V gene TRBV7-3 combines with J gene TRBJ2-3, with D perhaps being TRBD1 or TRBD2 (5 bases each). Germline V gene data show CDR1 as SGHTA and CDR2 as FQGTGA. The CDR3 length is 15 residues. Trimming pared 5 bases from V and 2 bases from J, leaving 14 bases between.

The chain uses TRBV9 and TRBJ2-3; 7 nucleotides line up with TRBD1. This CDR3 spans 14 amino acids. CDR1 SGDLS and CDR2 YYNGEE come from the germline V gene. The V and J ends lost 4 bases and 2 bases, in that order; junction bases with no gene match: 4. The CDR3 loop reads CASSPGQNTDTQYF. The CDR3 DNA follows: TGTGCCAGCAGCCCGGGACAGAACACAGATACGCAGTATTTT.